These 18 T cell receptor beta chains were sequenced from one sample in a study of blood T cell repertoires in COVID-19. Measured with immunoSEQ multiplex PCR; TCRdb has only the in-frame clones, and not every one. The repertoire holds tens of thousands of clones, with 80% to 95% as singletons. Sequencing input: peripheral blood. These receptors came from a human donor with active COVID-19. The donor label of this sample is uncertain.

The DNA of the CDR3 is TGTGCCAGCAGTTACTCGGGGGGAGGGGGCACCGGGGAGCTGTTTTTT. Residues: CASSYSGGGGTGELFF. The chain employs TRBV6-5 and TRBJ2-2; D possibly corresponds to TRBD2 (7 bases). With 0 bases removed from V and 4 bases from J, the gap between germline ends came to 12 bases. Germline V gene data show CDR1 as MNHEY and CDR2 as SVGAGI. The CDR3 is 16 residues long.

CDR3 region: CASSADRGTGTEAFF. The CDR3 DNA follows: TGTGCCAGCAGTGCGGACAGGGGAACGGGCACTGAAGCTTTCTTT. The genes are TRBV2 and TRBJ1-1; 9 bases match TRBD1. Germline V gene sequence: CDR1 SNHLY, CDR2 FYNNEI. V dropped 4 bases and J dropped 4; count of bases not matched to a gene: 7. This CDR3 spans 15 amino acids.

This CDR3 is CASSQATGTNTEAFF. The CDR3 DNA reads as TGTGCCAGCAGCCAAGCGACAGGGACGAACACTGAAGCTTTCTTT. V and J are TRBV7-8 and TRBJ1-1, with 7 bases aligning to TRBD1. V lost 5 bases and J lost 1; bases outside the gene matches: 7. Germline CDR1 is SGHVS and CDR2 is FQNEAQ. CDR3 size: 15 residues. The full variable domain, in which reference TRBV7-8 and TRBJ1-1 provide the parts outside the CDR3, is GAGVSQSPRYKVAKRGQDVALRCDPISGHVSLFWYQQALGQGPEFLTYFQNEAQLDKSGLPSDRFFAERPEGSVSTLKIQRTQQEDSAVYLCASSQATGTNTEAFFGQGTRLTVV.

The chain recombines TRBV28 with TRBJ1-5; 10 nucleotides agree with TRBD1. CDR3 length equals 16 residues. Germline V gives CDR1 MDHEN, CDR2 SYDVKM. V was pared by 5 bases and J by 2 bases, with 6 bases of the junction left unmatched. In DNA, the CDR3 is TGTGCCAGCAGTGCCGGGACAGGGGACGGCAATCAGCCCCAGCATTTT. Protein: CASSAGTGDGNQPQHF.

CDR3 in DNA: TGTGCCAGCAGTTTTAGTGTCGTAGTTTCGAACACTGAAGCTTTCTTT. Protein product: CASSFSVVVSNTEAFF. This rearrangement joins TRBV27 to TRBJ1-1; D is ambiguous. V was cut by 3 bases and J by 1 base, with 15 bases left in between. CDR1 is MNHEY, CDR2 SMNVEV, per germline (reference sequence). The CDR3 spans 16 residues.

The chain joins TRBV9 to TRBJ2-6, with a tentative D call TRBD2 (6 bases). The CDR3 length is 15 residues. Germline loops: CDR1 SGDLS, CDR2 YYNGEE. V dropped 0 bases and J dropped 3 bases, with 7 bases sitting between them. The CDR3 spells CASSVGGLGANVLTF. CDR3 sequence (DNA): TGTGCCAGCAGCGTAGGGGGACTTGGGGCCAACGTCCTGACTTTC.

This chain links TRBV7-6 with TRBJ1-1; D may be TRBD1 (5 bases). V lost 5 bases and J 5 bases, leaving 18 bases between the germline ends. The CDR3 is made up of 15 amino acids. The germline V gene encodes CDR1 SGHVS and CDR2 FNYEAQ. The CDR3 DNA reads TGTGCCAGCAGCCCCCAGATAGTTCGGGGGACTGAAGCTTTCTTT. Translation gives CASSPQIVRGTEAFF.

The chain recombines TRBV29-1 with TRBJ1-1; 8 nucleotides match TRBD1. CDR3 length: 12 residues. Trimming cost V 7 bases and J 1 base; bases outside gene matches: 2. Germline V gene sequence: CDR1 SQVTM, CDR2 ANQGSEA. The CDR3 DNA follows: TGCAGCGCTGACAGGGGGAACACTGAAGCTTTCTTT. Translating gives CSADRGNTEAFF.

The chain uses TRBV5-1 and TRBJ2-2; TRBD1 matches 8 bases. The CDR3 runs 15 residues. The J segment lost 6 bases and the V segment lost 1 base, leaving 5 bases of the junction unmatched. Germline-derived CDR1 and CDR2 are SGHRS and YFSETQ. The CDR3 DNA reads TGCGCCAGCAGCTTGAGGACAGGGTCTCCCGGGGAGCTGTTTTTT. This encodes CASSLRTGSPGELFF.

This rearrangement joins TRBV6-4 to TRBJ2-7; 7 positions agree with TRBD1. The CDR3 is made up of 12 amino acids. Trimming took 6 bases from V and 3 from J; bases not matched to a gene: 2. Looked up from germline, CDR1 is MRHNA and CDR2 is SNTAGT. CDR3 DNA sequence: TGTGCCAGCAGGACAGGGAGCTACGAGCAGTACGTC. Its translation is CASRTGSYEQYV.

The genes are TRBV5-1 and TRBJ2-2, with a weak D call TRBD2 (6 bases). Germline CDR1 is SGHRS and CDR2 is YFSETQ. V shed 4 bases and J shed 6 bases, with 22 bases lying between them. There are 17 residues in the CDR3. CDR3 protein: CASSRFLSGVGSGELFF. In DNA form, the CDR3 reads TGCGCCAGCAGCCGGTTTCTATCGGGGGTTGGCTCCGGGGAGCTGTTTTTT.

This clone was seen just once. V is TRBV27 and J is TRBJ1-2; D is perhaps TRBD1 (6 bases). The CDR3 contains 14 residues. V lost 10 bases to trimming and J lost 4 bases, with 19 bases between them. Germline assignment: CDR1 MNHEY and CDR2 SMNVEV (reference sequence). The CDR3 spells CATYSPGATYGYTF. In DNA, the CDR3 is TGTGCCACATACTCCCCAGGGGCGACCTATGGCTACACCTTC.

The chain employs TRBV18 and TRBJ1-1; a weak D match, TRBD1 (6 bases). V dropped 6 bases and J dropped 1 base, with 12 bases sitting between them. The CDR3 extends over 14 amino acids. Germline V gene lookup returns CDR1 KGHSH and CDR2 LQKENI. Written as DNA, the CDR3 is TGTGCCAGCTCCCAACAGGGAACGAACACTGAAGCTTTCTTT. Residues: CASSQQGTNTEAFF.

V and J are TRBV19 and TRBJ1-1, with D tentatively TRBD1 (6 bases). The germline gives CDR1 LNHDA, CDR2 SQIVND (reference sequence). The CDR3 length is 17 residues. Deletions cut 3 bases from V and 4 bases from J, with 21 bases between. The CDR3, as DNA: TGTGCCAGTAGTATGTTGGTCAGGGGAAATAGGGGCACTGAAGCTTTCTTT. It yields the protein CASSMLVRGNRGTEAFF.

The chain has TRBV4-3 and TRBJ1-4, with no clear D. This CDR3 comprises 12 residues. The ends were cut back, 0 bases at V and 10 bases at J, with 6 bases in the middle. CDR1 and CDR2 (germline): LGHNA, YSLEER. The CDR3, as DNA: TGCGCCAGCAGCCAAGATCCCCGAAAACTGTTTTTT. Translation gives CASSQDPRKLFF.

The V gene is TRBV27, the J gene TRBJ1-6; 7 nucleotides align to TRBD1. This CDR3 region has 14 residues. The junction had 4 bases not matched to a gene; V was cut back by 2 bases and J by 9 bases. CDR1 is MNHEY and CDR2 is SMNVEV in the germline V gene (reference sequence). The CDR3 DNA is TGTGCCAGCAGTTTAGACAGGGTCGGTTCACCCCTCCACTTT. Its protein product is CASSLDRVGSPLHF.

V gene TRBV18 combines with J gene TRBJ2-1; 9 positions agree with TRBD2. CDR1 KGHSH and CDR2 LQKENI come from the germline V gene. The V segment lost 3 bases and the J segment 1 base; nucleotides outside the gene matches: 4. The CDR3 consists of 16 residues. For the CDR3, the DNA is TGTGCCAGCTCACCCGGACTAGCGATTTCCTACAATGAGCAGTTCTTC. Its translation is CASSPGLAISYNEQFF.

On this clone itself: The germline gene is not matched at one end of the junction; a read error may be the cause. This chain joins TRBV28 and TRBJ1-3; D may be TRBD1 (5 bases). The CDR3 covers 10 residues. Germline V gene lookup returns CDR1 MDHEN and CDR2 SYDVKM. DNA of the CDR3: TGTGCCAGCTCCTCCACGGGGGTTGATTTT. Amino acid sequence: CASSSTGVDF.